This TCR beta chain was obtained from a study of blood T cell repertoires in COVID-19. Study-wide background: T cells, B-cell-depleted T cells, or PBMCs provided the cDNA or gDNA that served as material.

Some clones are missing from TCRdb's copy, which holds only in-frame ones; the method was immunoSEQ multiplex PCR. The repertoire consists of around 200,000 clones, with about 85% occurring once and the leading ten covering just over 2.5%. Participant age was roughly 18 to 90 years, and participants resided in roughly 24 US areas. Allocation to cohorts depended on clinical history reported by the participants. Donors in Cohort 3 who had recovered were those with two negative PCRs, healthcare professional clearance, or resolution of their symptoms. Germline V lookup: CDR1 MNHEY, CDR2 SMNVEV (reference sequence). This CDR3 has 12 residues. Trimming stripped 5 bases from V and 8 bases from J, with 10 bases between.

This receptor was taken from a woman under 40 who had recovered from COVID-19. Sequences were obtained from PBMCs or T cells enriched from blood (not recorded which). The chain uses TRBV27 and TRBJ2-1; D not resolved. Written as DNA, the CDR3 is TGTGCCAGCAGTACCCGGGTCCATGAGCAGTTCTTC. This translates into CASSTRVHEQFF.